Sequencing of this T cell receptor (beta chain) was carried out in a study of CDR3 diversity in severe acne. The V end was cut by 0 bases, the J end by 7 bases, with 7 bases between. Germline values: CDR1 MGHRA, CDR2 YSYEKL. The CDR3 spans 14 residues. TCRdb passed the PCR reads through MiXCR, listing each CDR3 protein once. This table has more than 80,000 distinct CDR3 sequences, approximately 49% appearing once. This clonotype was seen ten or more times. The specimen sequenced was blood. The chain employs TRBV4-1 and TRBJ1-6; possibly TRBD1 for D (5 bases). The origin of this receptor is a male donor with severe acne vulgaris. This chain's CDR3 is CASSQEAGNSPLHF. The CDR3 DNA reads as TGCGCCAGCAGCCAAGAGGCAGGGAATTCACCCCTCCACTTT.